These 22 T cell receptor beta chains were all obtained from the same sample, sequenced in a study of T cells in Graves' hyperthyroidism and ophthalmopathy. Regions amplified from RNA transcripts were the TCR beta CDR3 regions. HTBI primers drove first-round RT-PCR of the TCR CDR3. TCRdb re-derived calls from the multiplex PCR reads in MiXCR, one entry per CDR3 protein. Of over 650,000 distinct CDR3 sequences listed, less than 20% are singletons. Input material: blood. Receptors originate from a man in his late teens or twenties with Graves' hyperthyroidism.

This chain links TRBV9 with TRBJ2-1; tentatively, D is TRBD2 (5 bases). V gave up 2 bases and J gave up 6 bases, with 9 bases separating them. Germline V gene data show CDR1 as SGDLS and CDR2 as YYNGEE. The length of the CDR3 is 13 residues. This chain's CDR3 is CASSVFSGNEQFF. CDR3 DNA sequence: TGTGCCAGCAGCGTCTTCAGCGGCAATGAGCAGTTCTTC.

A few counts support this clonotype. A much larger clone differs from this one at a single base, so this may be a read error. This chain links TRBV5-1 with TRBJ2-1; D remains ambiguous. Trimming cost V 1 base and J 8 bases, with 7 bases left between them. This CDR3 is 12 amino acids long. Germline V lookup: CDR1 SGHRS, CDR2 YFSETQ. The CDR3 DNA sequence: TGCGCCAGCAGCTTGCCTTCCGATGAGCAGTTCTTC. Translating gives CASSLPSDEQFF.

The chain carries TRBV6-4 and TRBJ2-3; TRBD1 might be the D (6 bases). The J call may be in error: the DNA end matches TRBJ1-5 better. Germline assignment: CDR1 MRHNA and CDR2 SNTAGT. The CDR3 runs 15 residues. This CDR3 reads CASSDSQGGTDTQHF. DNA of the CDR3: TGTGCCAGCAGTGACTCACAGGGCGGCACAGATACGCAGCATTTT.

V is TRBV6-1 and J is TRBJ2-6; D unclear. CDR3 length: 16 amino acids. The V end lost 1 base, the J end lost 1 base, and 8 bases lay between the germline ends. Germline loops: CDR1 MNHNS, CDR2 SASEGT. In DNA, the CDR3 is TGTGCCAGCAGTGAAGAATGGGGTTCTGGGGCCAACGTCCTGACTTTC. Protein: CASSEEWGSGANVLTF.

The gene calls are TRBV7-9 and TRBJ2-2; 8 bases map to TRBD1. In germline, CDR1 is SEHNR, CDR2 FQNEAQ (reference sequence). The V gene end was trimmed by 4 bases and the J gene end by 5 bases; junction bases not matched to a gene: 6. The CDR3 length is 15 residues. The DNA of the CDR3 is TGTGCCAGCAGCTCCGACAGGGGACGAACCGGGGAGCTGTTTTTT. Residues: CASSSDRGRTGELFF.

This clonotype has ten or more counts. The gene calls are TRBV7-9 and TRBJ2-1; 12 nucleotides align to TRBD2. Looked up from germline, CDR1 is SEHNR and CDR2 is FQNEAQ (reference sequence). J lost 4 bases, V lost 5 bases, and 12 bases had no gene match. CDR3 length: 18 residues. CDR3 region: CASSITGTSGSFYNEQFF. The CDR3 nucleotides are TGTGCCAGCAGCATTACTGGGACTAGCGGGTCGTTTTACAATGAGCAGTTCTTC.

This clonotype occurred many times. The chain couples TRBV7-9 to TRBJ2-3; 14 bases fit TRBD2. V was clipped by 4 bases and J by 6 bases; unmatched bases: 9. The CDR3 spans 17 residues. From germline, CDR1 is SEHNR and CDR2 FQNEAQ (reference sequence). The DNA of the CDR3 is TGTGCCAGCAGCTCGTCGACTAGCGGGAGGGCCCGCGATACGCAGTATTTT. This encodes CASSSSTSGRARDTQYF.

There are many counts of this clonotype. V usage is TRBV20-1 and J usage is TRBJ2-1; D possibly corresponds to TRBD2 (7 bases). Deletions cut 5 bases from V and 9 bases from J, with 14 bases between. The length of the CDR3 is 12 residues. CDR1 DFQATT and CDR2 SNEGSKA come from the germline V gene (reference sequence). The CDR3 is CSAVGRGGEQFF. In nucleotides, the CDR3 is TGCAGTGCTGTTGGAAGGGGGGGTGAGCAGTTCTTC.

The CDR3 loop is CSPAGGSNEQFF. CDR3 DNA: TGCAGTCCGGCGGGAGGTAGCAATGAGCAGTTCTTC. V gene TRBV20-1 combines with J gene TRBJ2-1; TRBD2 matches 8 bases. The CDR3 runs to 12 residues. Germline loops: CDR1 DFQATT, CDR2 SNEGSKA (reference sequence). Trimming at V came to 8 bases and at J to 6 bases, leaving 6 bases not matched to a gene.

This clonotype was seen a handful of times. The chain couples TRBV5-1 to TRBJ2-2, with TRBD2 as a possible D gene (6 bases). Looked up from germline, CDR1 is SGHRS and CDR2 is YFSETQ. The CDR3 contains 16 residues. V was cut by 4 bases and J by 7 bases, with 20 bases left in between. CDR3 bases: TGCGCCAGCAGCCTGTTGTGGCCGGGGGAAGGCGGGGAGCTGTTTTTT. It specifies CASSLLWPGEGGELFF. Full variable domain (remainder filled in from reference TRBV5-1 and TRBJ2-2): KAGVTQTPRYLIKTRGQQVTLSCSPISGHRSVSWYQQTPGQGLQFLFEYFSETQRNKGNFPGRFSGRQFSNSRSEMNVSTLELGDSALYLCASSLLWPGEGGELFFGEGSRLTVL.

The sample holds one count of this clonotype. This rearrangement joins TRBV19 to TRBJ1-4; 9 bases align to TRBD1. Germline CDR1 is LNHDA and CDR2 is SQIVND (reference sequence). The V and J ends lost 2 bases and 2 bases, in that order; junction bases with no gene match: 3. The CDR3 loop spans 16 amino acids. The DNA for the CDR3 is TGTGCCAGTAGTATACTCACAGGGGGCACTAATGAAAAACTGTTTTTT. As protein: CASSILTGGTNEKLFF. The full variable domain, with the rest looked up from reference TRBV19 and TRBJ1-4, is DGGITQSPKYLFRKEGQNVTLSCEQNLNHDAMYWYRQDPGQGLRLIYYSQIVNDFQKGDIAEGYSVSREKKESFPLTVTSAQKNPTAFYLCASSILTGGTNEKLFFGSGTQLSVL.

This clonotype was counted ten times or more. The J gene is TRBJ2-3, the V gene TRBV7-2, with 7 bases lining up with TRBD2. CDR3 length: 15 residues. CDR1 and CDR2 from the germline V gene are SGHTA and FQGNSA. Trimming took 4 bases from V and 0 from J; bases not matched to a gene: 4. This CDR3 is CASSSLSGSTDTQYF. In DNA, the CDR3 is TGTGCCAGCAGCTCCCTTAGCGGGAGCACAGATACGCAGTATTTT.

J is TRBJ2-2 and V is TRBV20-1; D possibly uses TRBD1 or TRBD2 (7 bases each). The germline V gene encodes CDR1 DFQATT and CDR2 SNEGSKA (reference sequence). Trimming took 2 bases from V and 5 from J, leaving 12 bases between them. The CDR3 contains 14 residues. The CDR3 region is CSARLQGGTGELFF. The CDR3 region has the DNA TGCAGTGCTAGATTGCAGGGGGGGACCGGGGAGCTGTTTTTT.

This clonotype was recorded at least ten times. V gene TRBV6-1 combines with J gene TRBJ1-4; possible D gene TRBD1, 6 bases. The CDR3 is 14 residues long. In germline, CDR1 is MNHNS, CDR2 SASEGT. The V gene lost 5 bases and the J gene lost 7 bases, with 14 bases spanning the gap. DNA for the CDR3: TGTGCCAGCAGTACCAGGGGTAGGGGTGAAAAACTGTTTTTT. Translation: CASSTRGRGEKLFF.

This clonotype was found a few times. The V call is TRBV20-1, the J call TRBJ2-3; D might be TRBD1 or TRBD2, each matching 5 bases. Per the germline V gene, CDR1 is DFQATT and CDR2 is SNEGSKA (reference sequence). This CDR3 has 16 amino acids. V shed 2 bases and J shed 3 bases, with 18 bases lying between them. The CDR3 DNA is TGCAGTGCTAGAAAGGACTGGCGGCCAGGGACAGATACGCAGTATTTT. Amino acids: CSARKDWRPGTDTQYF.

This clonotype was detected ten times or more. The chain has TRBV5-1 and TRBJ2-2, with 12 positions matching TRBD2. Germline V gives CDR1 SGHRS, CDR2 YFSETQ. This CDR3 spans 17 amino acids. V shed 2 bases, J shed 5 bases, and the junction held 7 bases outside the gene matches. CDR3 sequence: CASSFSSGRAWTGELFF. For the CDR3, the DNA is TGCGCCAGCAGCTTCTCTAGCGGGAGGGCCTGGACCGGGGAGCTGTTTTTT.

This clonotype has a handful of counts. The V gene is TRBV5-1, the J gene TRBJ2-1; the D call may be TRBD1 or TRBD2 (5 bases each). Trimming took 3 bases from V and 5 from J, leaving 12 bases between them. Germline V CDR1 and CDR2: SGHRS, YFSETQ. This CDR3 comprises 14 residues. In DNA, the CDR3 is TGCGCCAGCAGCTCGACTGGGGGAAACAATGAGCAGTTCTTC. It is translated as CASSSTGGNNEQFF.

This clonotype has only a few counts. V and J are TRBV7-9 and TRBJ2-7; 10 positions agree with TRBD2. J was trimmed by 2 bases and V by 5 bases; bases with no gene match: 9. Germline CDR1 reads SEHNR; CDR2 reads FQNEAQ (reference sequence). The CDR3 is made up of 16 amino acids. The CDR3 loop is CASSQRTSGEPYEQYF. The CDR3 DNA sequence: TGTGCCAGCAGCCAAAGGACTAGCGGAGAACCCTACGAGCAGTACTTC.

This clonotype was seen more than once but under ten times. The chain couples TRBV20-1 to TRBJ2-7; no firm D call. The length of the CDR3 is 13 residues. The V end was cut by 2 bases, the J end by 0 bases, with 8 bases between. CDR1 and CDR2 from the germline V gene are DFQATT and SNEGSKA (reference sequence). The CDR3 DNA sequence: TGCAGTGCTAGATGGGATTACTCCTACGAGCAGTACTTC. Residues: CSARWDYSYEQYF.

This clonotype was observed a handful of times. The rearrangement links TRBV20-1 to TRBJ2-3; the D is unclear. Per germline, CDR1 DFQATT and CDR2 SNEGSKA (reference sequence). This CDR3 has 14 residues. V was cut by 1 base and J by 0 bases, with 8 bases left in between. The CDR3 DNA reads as TGCAGTGCTAGAGGTTTCATGAGCACAGATACGCAGTATTTT. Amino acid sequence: CSARGFMSTDTQYF.

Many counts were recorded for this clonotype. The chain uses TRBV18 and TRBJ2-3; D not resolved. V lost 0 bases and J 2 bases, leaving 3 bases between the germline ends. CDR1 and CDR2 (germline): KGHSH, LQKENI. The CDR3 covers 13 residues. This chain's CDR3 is CASSPPATDTQYF. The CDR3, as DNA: TGTGCCAGCTCACCACCGGCCACAGATACGCAGTATTTT.

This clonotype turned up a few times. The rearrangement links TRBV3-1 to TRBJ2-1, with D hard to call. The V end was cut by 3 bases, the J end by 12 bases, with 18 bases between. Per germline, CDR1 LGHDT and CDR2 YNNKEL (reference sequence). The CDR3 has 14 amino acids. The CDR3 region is CASSQADLGRTQFF. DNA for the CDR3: TGTGCCAGCAGCCAGGCCGACTTGGGTCGGACGCAGTTCTTC.